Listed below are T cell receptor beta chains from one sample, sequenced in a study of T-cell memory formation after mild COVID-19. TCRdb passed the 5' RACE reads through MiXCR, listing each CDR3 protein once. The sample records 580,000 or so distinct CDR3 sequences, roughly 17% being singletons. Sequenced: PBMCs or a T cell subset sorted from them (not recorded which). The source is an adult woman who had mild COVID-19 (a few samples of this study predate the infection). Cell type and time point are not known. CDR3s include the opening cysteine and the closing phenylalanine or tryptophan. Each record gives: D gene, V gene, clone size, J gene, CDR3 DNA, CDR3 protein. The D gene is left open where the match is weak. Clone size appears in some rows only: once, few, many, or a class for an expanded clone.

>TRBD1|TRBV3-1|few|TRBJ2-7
TGTGCCAGCAGCCAAGCGGTAATTGGGGGACAGGGGATCGCCTACGAGCAGTACTTC
CASSQAVIGGQGIAYEQYF
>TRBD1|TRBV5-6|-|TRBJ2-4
TGTGCCAGCAGCTTATGGGGTTCGGACAGGGGGTCTCTCGTAGTGGCCAAAAACATTCAGTACTTC
CASSLWGSDRGSLVVAKNIQYF
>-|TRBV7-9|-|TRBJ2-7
TGTGCCAGCAGCTTATTTAAGGACTACGAGCAGTACTTC
CASSLFKDYEQYF
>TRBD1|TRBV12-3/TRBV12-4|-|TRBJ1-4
TGTGCCAGCAGTCCACGGACAGGGGGTAGTGAAAAACTGTTTTTT
CASSPRTGGSEKLFF
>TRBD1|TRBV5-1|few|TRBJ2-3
TGCGCCAGCAGCTTACCGGGACAGAGCACAGATACGCAGTATTTT
CASSLPGQSTDTQYF
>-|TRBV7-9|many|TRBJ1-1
TGTGCCAGCAGCTTAAATTCGGACACAGCTTTCTTT
CASSLNSDTAFF
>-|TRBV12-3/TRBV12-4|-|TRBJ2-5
TGTGCCAGCAGTTTTCTGGCTGAAACTTTGTACTTC
CASSFLAETLYF
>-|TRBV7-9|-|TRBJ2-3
TGTGCCAGCAGCCGACAGGAGACCTCCACAGATACGCAGTATTTT
CASSRQETSTDTQYF
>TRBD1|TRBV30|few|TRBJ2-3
TGTGCCTGGAGTAGGGGACAGGGGGCTGCGGATACGCAGTATTTT
CAWSRGQGAADTQYF
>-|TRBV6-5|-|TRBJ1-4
TGTGCCATCGCGGGGGCAGAATCTGAAAAACTGTTTTTT
CAIAGAESEKLFF
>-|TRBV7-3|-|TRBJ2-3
TGTGCCAGCAGCTTAGTAGGTTCACGAGTTGCAGATACGCAGTATTTT
CASSLVGSRVADTQYF
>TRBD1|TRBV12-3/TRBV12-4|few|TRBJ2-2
TGTGCCAGCAGAAGGACAGGGATGAACACCGGGGAGCTGTTTTTT
CASRRTGMNTGELFF
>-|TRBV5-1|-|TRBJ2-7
TGCGCCAGCAGCCCGCCTGGGGTATTCCACGAGCAGTACTTC
CASSPPGVFHEQYF
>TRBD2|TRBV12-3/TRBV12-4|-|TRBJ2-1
TGTGCCAGCAGTCCCCTCGGACTAGCGGGTCGAAATGAGCAGTTCTTC
CASSPLGLAGRNEQFF
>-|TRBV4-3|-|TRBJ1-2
TGCGCCAGCAGCCAAGATGGCCAGGGAAGGGTAGTTGGCTACACCTTC
CASSQDGQGRVVGYTF
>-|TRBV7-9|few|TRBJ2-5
TGTGCCAGCAGCTCGAAGTTCCAAGAGACCCAGTACTTC
CASSSKFQETQYF
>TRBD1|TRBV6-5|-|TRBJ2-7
TGTGCCAGCAGTTACCGACAGGGATACGAGCAGTACTTC
CASSYRQGYEQYF
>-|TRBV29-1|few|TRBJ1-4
TGCAGCGTTGCGGGAGAAGGCAATGAAAAACTGTTTTTT
CSVAGEGNEKLFF
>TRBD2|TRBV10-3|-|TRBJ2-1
TGTGCCATCAGTGATGGGACGGGAGGGGAAGAGCAGTTCTTC
CAISDGTGGEEQFF
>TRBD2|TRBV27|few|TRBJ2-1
TGTGCCAGAGACGGACTAGGATGGAATGAGCAGTTCTTC
CARDGLGWNEQFF
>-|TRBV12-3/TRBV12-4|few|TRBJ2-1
TGTGCCAGCAGCTACCGGCCGTCCTACAATGAGCAGTTCTTC
CASSYRPSYNEQFF
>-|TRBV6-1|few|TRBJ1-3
TGTGCCAGCAGTGAAGCTCGGGGTGCTGGAAACACCATATATTTT
CASSEARGAGNTIYF
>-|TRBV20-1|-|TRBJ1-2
TGCAGTGCTAGAGTTTTGAACCACCGCTTC
CSARVLNHRF
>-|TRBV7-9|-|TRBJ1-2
TGTGCCAGCAGCATCTCCCTGGATGGCTACACCTTC
CASSISLDGYTF
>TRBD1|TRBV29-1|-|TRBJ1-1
TGCAGCGTTGAGGCACCGGGACAGGGAAGGATGAACACTGAAGCTTTCTTT
CSVEAPGQGRMNTEAFF
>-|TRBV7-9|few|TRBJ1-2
TGTGCCAGCAGCTTAGCCCGGCCCTCGGGTAACTATGGCTACACCTTC
CASSLARPSGNYGYTF
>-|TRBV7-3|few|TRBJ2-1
TGTGCCAGCAGCTCGGAGGGCCGGCTGAATGGCAATGAGCAGTTCTTC
CASSSEGRLNGNEQFF
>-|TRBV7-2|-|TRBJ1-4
TGTGCCAGCAGCTTAGAACCCCAGGGTGGGGGGGAAAATGAAAAACTGTTTTTT
CASSLEPQGGGENEKLFF
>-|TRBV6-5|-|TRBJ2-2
TGTGCCAGCAGCATCGGGACCCGACGGGTCACCGGGGAGCTGTTTTTT
CASSIGTRRVTGELFF
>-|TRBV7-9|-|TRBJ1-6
TGTGCCAGCAGCTTAATCGGGGTAAATTCACCCCTCCACTTT
CASSLIGVNSPLHF
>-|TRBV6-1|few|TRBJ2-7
TGTGCCAGCAGGACCGGACAGCAAGACTCCTACGAGCAGTACTTC
CASRTGQQDSYEQYF
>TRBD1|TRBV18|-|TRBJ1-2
TGTGCCAGCTCAGGGGCCGGACAGGGAGAGTCTAACTATGGCTACACCTTC
CASSGAGQGESNYGYTF
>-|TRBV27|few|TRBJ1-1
TGTGCCAGCAGTCCATATGACAGGTATCCGAACACTGAAGCTTTCTTT
CASSPYDRYPNTEAFF
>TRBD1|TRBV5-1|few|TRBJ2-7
TGCGCCAGCAGCTCCGGGACAGGGGGCGACGAGCAGTACTTC
CASSSGTGGDEQYF
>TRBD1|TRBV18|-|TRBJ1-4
TGTGCCAGCTCACCCGACAGGGGGCATTATGAAAAACTGTTTTTT
CASSPDRGHYEKLFF
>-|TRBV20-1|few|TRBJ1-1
TGCAGTGCTAGAGATCGGAGGGAAGAGAACACTGAAGCTTTCTTT
CSARDRREENTEAFF
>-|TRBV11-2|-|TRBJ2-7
TGTGCCAGCAGCTTATTAGGTCGTGGGAAGGCGGGGGAGCAGTACTTC
CASSLLGRGKAGEQYF
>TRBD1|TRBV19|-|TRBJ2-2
TGTGCCAGTAGTATAATGTCGCGACAGGGCACCGGGGAGCTGTTTTTT
CASSIMSRQGTGELFF
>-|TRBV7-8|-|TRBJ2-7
TGTGCCAGCAGCAGCCGAGAGGGGTCCTACGAGCAGTACTTC
CASSSREGSYEQYF
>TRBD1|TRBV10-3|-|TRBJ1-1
TGTGCCATCAGTGAGACCTGGACAGGGAACACTGAAGCTTTCTTT
CAISETWTGNTEAFF
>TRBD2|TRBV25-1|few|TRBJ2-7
TGTGCCAGCAGTGGCCGCAGAGGACTAGCGGGAGGGTCCTACGAGCAGTACTTC
CASSGRRGLAGGSYEQYF
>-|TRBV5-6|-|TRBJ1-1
TGTGCCAGCAGCTTTGATACAGAAGAAGCTTTCTTT
CASSFDTEEAFF
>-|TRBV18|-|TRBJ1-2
TGTGCCAGCTCACAGGATAGGGACTATGGCTACACCTTC
CASSQDRDYGYTF
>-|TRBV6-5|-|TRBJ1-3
TGTGCCAGCAGTTACGCGGACAGCTTCTCTGGAAACACCATATATTTT
CASSYADSFSGNTIYF
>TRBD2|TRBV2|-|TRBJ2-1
TGTGCCAGCAGTAAAGGATGGCTAGCGGGAGCAGGGGAGCAGTTCTTC
CASSKGWLAGAGEQFF
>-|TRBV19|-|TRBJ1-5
TGTGCCATCCCGGGACGGATCAATCAGCCCCAGCATTTT
CAIPGRINQPQHF
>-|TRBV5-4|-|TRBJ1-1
TGTGCCAGCAGCTTGTCGTGGAACCCTATGAACACTGAAGCTTTCTTT
CASSLSWNPMNTEAFF
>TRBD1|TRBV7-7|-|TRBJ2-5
TGTGCCAGCAGCCGATTAGACCGGGACAGGATCCAAGAGACCCAGTACTTC
CASSRLDRDRIQETQYF
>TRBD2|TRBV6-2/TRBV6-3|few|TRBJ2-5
TGTGCCAGCAGTCGAACCGGACTAGCGGGAGGCCTGGAGACCCAGTACTTC
CASSRTGLAGGLETQYF
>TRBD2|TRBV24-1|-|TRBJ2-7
TGTGCCACCAGTGATTTCTGGGTAGCGGGAGGGCCTGGGGACGAGCAGTACTTC
CATSDFWVAGGPGDEQYF